The T cell receptor (beta chain) under discussion was sequenced for a study of beta chain features in type 1 diabetes. Stem cell-like memory, regulatory, central memory and naive CD4+ cells were sorted via CD45RO/CCR7/CD25/CD127/CD95/CD27. Trimming pared 8 bases from V and 4 bases from J, leaving 5 bases between. CDR3 length equals 10 residues. Per germline, CDR1 SEHNR and CDR2 FQNEAQ (reference sequence). This clone was detected only a few times. Every isolated RNA sample was fully reverse transcribed, so sequencing captured expressed TCRB transcripts. Using immunoSEQ multiplex PCR, the repertoire was profiled, and TCRdb retains in-frame clones only, with some absent. The sample has approximately 170,000 clones, approximately 9.9% seen once; the top ten hold over 2%.

V usage is TRBV7-9 and J usage is TRBJ2-5; D unresolved. The sample was central memory CD4+ T cells from blood. The sequence was obtained from a woman between 18 and 29 years old in good health. CDR3 nucleotide sequence: TGTGCCAGCGAGAGAGAGACCCAGTACTTC. As protein: CASERETQYF.